Below are 14 T cell receptor beta chains sequenced from a single sample in a study of blood T cell repertoires in COVID-19. Measured with immunoSEQ multiplex PCR; TCRdb has only the in-frame clones, and not every one. Of 95,000 to 100,000 clones listed, around 92% are singletons. Material for sequencing was peripheral blood. The receptors shown here come from a man aged 45-60 years with active COVID-19.

The gene calls are TRBV6-5 and TRBJ1-1; D remains unclear. Trimming pared 8 bases from V and 0 bases from J, leaving 10 bases between. The CDR3 runs to 13 residues. Germline values: CDR1 MNHEY, CDR2 SVGAGI. CDR3 sequence reads: CASSDTMNTEAFF. CDR3 in DNA: TGTGCCAGCTCCGACACCATGAACACTGAAGCTTTCTTT.

The chain links TRBV5-8 to TRBJ2-1; 11 positions match TRBD2. CDR3 length equals 15 residues. The V and J ends lost 4 bases and 4 bases, in that order; junction bases with no gene match: 4. CDR1 SGHTS and CDR2 YDEGEE come from the germline V gene. DNA of the CDR3: TGTGCCAGCAGCCCTAGCGGGGGGCCGTACAATGAGCAGTTCTTC. This encodes CASSPSGGPYNEQFF.

The V and J genes are TRBV5-6 and TRBJ2-1, with TRBD2 identical over 13 bases. Germline-derived CDR1 and CDR2 are SGHDT and YYEEEE. CDR3 length equals 15 residues. The J segment lost 9 bases and the V segment lost 2 bases, leaving 5 bases of the junction unmatched. CDR3 sequence (DNA): TGTGCCAGCAGCTTCGGACTAGCGGGAGCTTCTGAGCAGTTCTTC. Amino acids: CASSFGLAGASEQFF.

The rearrangement joins TRBV7-6 to TRBJ2-7, with 11 bases aligning to TRBD2. Germline V gene sequence: CDR1 SGHVS, CDR2 FNYEAQ. CDR3 size: 16 residues. V shed 5 bases and J 2 bases; nucleotides not matched to a gene: 8. The CDR3 DNA reads as TGTGCCAGCAGCAAGAGACTAGCGGGGACAACCTACGAGCAGTACTTC. As protein: CASSKRLAGTTYEQYF.

This chain connects TRBV28 to TRBJ2-7; TRBD1 aligns across 7 bases. J gave up 3 bases and V 2 bases, and 4 bases lay outside the gene matches. Germline lookup yields CDR1 MDHEN and CDR2 SYDVKM. CDR3 length: 14 amino acids. CDR3 in amino acids: CASSLTGAYYEQYF. The CDR3 nucleotides are TGTGCCAGCAGTTTAACAGGGGCTTACTACGAGCAGTACTTC.

This chain connects TRBV27 to TRBJ2-3; 11 nucleotides line up with TRBD1. This CDR3 is 15 amino acids long. The V and J ends lost 2 bases and 8 bases, in that order; junction bases with no gene match: 6. Germline lookup yields CDR1 MNHEY and CDR2 SMNVEV (reference sequence). The CDR3 region is CASSLLDRGLGTQYF. The CDR3, as DNA: TGTGCCAGCAGTTTACTGGACAGGGGGCTCGGTACGCAGTATTTT.

The chain recombines TRBV28 with TRBJ2-5, with TRBD2 matching over 7 bases. CDR3 length equals 15 residues. The V gene end was trimmed by 3 bases and the J gene end by 2 bases; junction bases not matched to a gene: 6. Germline CDR1 is MDHEN and CDR2 is SYDVKM. CDR3 amino acids: CASSFSGGLQETQYF. In DNA form, the CDR3 reads TGTGCCAGCAGTTTTTCGGGGGGACTACAAGAGACCCAGTACTTC.

The chain combines TRBV6-5 with TRBJ1-5; a weak D match, TRBD1 (6 bases). V lost 10 bases to trimming and J lost 3 bases, with 10 bases between them. The CDR3 spans 12 residues. Germline V lookup: CDR1 MNHEY, CDR2 SVGAGI. The CDR3, as DNA: TGTGCCACCCAGGGGAACAATCAGCCCCAGCATTTT. It yields the protein CATQGNNQPQHF.

This rearrangement joins TRBV7-2 to TRBJ2-5; the D is unclear. The V and J ends lost 4 bases and 2 bases respectively, with 2 bases between them. CDR1 and CDR2 from the germline V gene are SGHTA and FQGNSA. The CDR3 consists of 11 residues. CDR3: CASSSQETQYF. The CDR3 coding sequence is TGTGCCAGCAGCTCACAAGAGACCCAGTACTTC.

This chain connects TRBV19 to TRBJ1-5, with a tentative D call TRBD1 (5 bases). Between the trimmed V and J ends, which lost 8 bases and 1 base, there was a span of 21 bases. Per the germline V gene, CDR1 is LNHDA and CDR2 is SQIVND (reference sequence). The CDR3 extends over 17 amino acids. The CDR3 loop reads CASANRGGLSSNQPQHF. CDR3 DNA: TGTGCCAGTGCCAACCGGGGGGGGTTGTCGAGCAATCAGCCCCAGCATTTT.

A few counts support this clone. The chain combines TRBV5-8 with TRBJ1-3; TRBD1 might be the D (6 bases). Trimming cost V 4 bases and J 4 bases, with 18 bases left between them. CDR3 length equals 16 residues. Germline CDR1 SGHTS, CDR2 YDEGEE. The CDR3 reads CASSAIGTRGGNTIYF. In DNA form, the CDR3 reads TGTGCCAGCAGCGCCATCGGGACAAGGGGAGGAAACACCATATATTTT.

This sequence joins TRBV3-1 (or the pseudogene TRBV3-2) and TRBJ2-2; TRBD2 is a possible D gene (5 bases). There are 15 residues in the CDR3. The V end lost 4 bases, the J end lost 5 bases, and 14 bases lay between the germline ends. Per the germline V gene, CDR1 is LGHDT and CDR2 is YNNKEL (reference sequence). CDR3: CASSLGSLRTGELFF. Written as DNA, the CDR3 is TGTGCCAGCAGCCTAGGGAGTTTGAGAACCGGGGAGCTGTTTTTT.

V and J are TRBV6-5 and TRBJ2-7, with 9 bases lining up with TRBD1. The junction had 8 bases not matched to a gene; V was cut back by 5 bases and J by 6 bases. Germline V gene lookup returns CDR1 MNHEY and CDR2 SVGAGI. The CDR3 length is 14 residues. CDR3 coding DNA: TGTGCCAGCAGTAGAAGCGGGACAGGGCCCGAGCAGTACTTC. This gives the protein CASSRSGTGPEQYF.

The chain carries TRBV3-1 (or the pseudogene TRBV3-2) and TRBJ1-2, with D perhaps matching TRBD1 (5 bases). Trimming removed 0 bases at V and 4 bases at J, with 9 bases between. The V gene's germline CDR1 is LGHDT and CDR2 YNNKEL (reference sequence). This CDR3 has 14 amino acids. The CDR3 sequence: CASSQDPTVYGYTF. The CDR3 DNA reads TGTGCCAGCAGCCAAGATCCGACAGTCTATGGCTACACCTTC.